The 5 T cell receptor beta chains below come from one sample, sequenced in a study of blood T cell repertoires in COVID-19. The data were produced by immunoSEQ multiplex PCR, yet TCRdb's version contains in-frame clones alone and is incomplete. The sample contains about 200,000 clones, around 80% of which appear only once. The sequenced material came from peripheral blood. All receptors derive from a woman between 65 and 79 years old with acute or convalescent COVID-19.

Only one count was recorded for this clone. J is TRBJ1-1 and V is TRBV29-1, with a tentative D call TRBD1 (5 bases). The CDR3 extends over 14 amino acids. The germline V gene has CDR1 SQVTM and CDR2 ANQGSEA. Trimming left V 6 bases short and J 2 bases short, with 16 bases between. CDR3 coding DNA: TGCAGCGTCCCCCCCGCAGGGTTAAACACTGAAGCTTTCTTT. Protein sequence: CSVPPAGLNTEAFF.

This clone was detected once. The chain couples TRBV27 to TRBJ2-3; 12 nucleotides line up with TRBD2. The CDR3 is made up of 16 amino acids. The V and J ends lost 0 bases and 10 bases, in that order; junction bases with no gene match: 8. CDR1 and CDR2 (germline): MNHEY, SMNVEV (reference sequence). DNA for the CDR3: TGTGCCAGCAGTTTATCCCTAGCGGGAGGGGCTAAGTCGCAGTATTTT. Amino acids: CASSLSLAGGAKSQYF.

The chain employs TRBV20-1 and TRBJ2-2, with 8 bases aligning to TRBD2. CDR1 is DFQATT and CDR2 is SNEGSKA in the germline V gene (reference sequence). Losses at the gene ends were 3 bases for V and 5 bases for J; bases not matched to a gene: 17. The CDR3 loop spans 18 amino acids. CDR3 DNA: TGCAGTGCTAGTCCAAGCCCCCGGAGAGCGGGAGCAACCGGGGAGCTGTTTTTT. Protein product: CSASPSPRRAGATGELFF.

V and J are TRBV12-5 and TRBJ2-6; 7 bases fit TRBD1. This CDR3 comprises 20 residues. V trimming: 9 bases; J trimming: 2 bases; junction bases outside the gene matches: 22. Germline loops: CDR1 LGHNT, CDR2 FRNRAP. CDR3 nucleotides: TGTGCTAGCAACTTATCCGCTCCGAGGGGGCGTACTGCTGGGGCCAACGTCCTGACTTTC. This sequence encodes CASNLSAPRGRTAGANVLTF.

The genes are TRBV29-1 and TRBJ2-3, with D unresolved. CDR3 length: 13 amino acids. V lost 7 bases to trimming and J lost 1 base, with 12 bases between them. Germline V CDR1 and CDR2: SQVTM, ANQGSEA. The CDR3 DNA follows: TGCAGCGCGCTGGGCACGGGCACAGATACGCAGTATTTT. Its translation: CSALGTGTDTQYF.